A single sample gave rise to the 24 T cell receptor beta chains below, sequenced in a study of CD8 T cells in ankylosing spondylitis. TCRdb re-derived calls from the 5' RACE reads in MiXCR, one entry per CDR3 protein. The table has a few hundred thousand distinct CDR3 sequences, about 10% seen once; the top ten hold about 19%. Sequenced sample: blood, either unsorted or a sorted T cell fraction (not recorded which). The receptors were sampled from a male donor with ankylosing spondylitis or in good health (not recorded which).

In its sample, this clonotype was seen many times. V and J are TRBV6-5 and TRBJ1-1; D ambiguous. This CDR3 is built from 15 residues. Per germline, CDR1 MNHEY and CDR2 SVGAGI. V was trimmed by 1 base and J by 2 bases, leaving 11 bases between them. CDR3 sequence reads: CASSYFGIENTEAFF. The CDR3, as DNA: TGTGCCAGCAGTTACTTTGGGATAGAAAACACTGAAGCTTTCTTT.

For this clonotype: A much larger clone lies a single base off, so this may be a read error. The conserved phenylalanine or tryptophan normally closing the CDR3 is absent here, so this likely arose from a read error. The J gene is TRBJ1-1, the V gene TRBV12-3 or TRBV12-4; weak D call: TRBD1 (6 bases). The CDR3 consists of 12 residues. Trimming removed 7 bases at V and 6 bases at J, with 12 bases between. This chain's CDR3 is CASTIGQSEAFY. The CDR3 DNA follows: TGTGCCAGCACCATAGGACAGTCTGAAGCTTTCTAT.

This clonotype was observed a few times. The chain carries TRBV18 and TRBJ1-1; tentatively, D is TRBD1 (5 bases). Trimming removed 0 bases from V and 1 base from J, with 9 bases in between. This CDR3 comprises 15 residues. Germline lookup yields CDR1 KGHSH and CDR2 LQKENI. CDR3 protein: CASSPPGPTNTEAFF. CDR3 DNA: TGTGCCAGCTCACCACCGGGGCCGACGAACACTGAAGCTTTCTTT.

The sample holds many counts of this clonotype. The rearrangement uses TRBV5-1 and TRBJ1-6, with 8 bases fitting TRBD1. CDR1 and CDR2 from the germline V gene are SGHRS and YFSETQ. CDR3 size: 15 residues. J lost 5 bases, V lost 4 bases, and 5 bases had no gene match. This CDR3 is CASSRGQGHNSPLHF. Here the CDR3 DNA reads TGCGCCAGCAGCCGCGGACAGGGCCATAATTCACCCCTCCACTTT. Combining the CDR3 with reference TRBV5-1 and TRBJ1-6 gives the whole variable domain KAGVTQTPRYLIKTRGQQVTLSCSPISGHRSVSWYQQTPGQGLQFLFEYFSETQRNKGNFPGRFSGRQFSNSRSEMNVSTLELGDSALYLCASSRGQGHNSPLHFGNGTRLTVT.

In this sample, this clonotype turned up a few times. The chain uses TRBV7-2 and TRBJ1-1; 7 bases fit TRBD1. The V gene's germline CDR1 is SGHTA and CDR2 FQGNSA. This CDR3 spans 16 amino acids. J gave up 0 bases and V 4 bases, and 8 bases lay outside the gene matches. As DNA, the CDR3 is TGTGCCAGCAGCTCCGGACAGGTCCAAATGAACACTGAAGCTTTCTTT. Protein product: CASSSGQVQMNTEAFF.

This clonotype was detected many times. The chain uses TRBV6-1 and TRBJ2-3; 7 nucleotides agree with TRBD1. CDR1 is MNHNS and CDR2 is SASEGT in the germline V gene. The junction had 9 bases not matched to a gene; V was cut back by 4 bases and J by 2 bases. The CDR3 is 16 residues long. CDR3 protein: CASSGKDRLITDTQYF. Here the CDR3 DNA reads TGTGCCAGCAGTGGGAAGGACAGGTTAATCACAGATACGCAGTATTTT.

There are a few counts of this clonotype. This chain links TRBV24-1 with TRBJ2-1; tentatively, D is TRBD1 (6 bases). This CDR3 spans 15 amino acids. With 4 bases removed from V and 1 base from J, the gap between germline ends came to 10 bases. Per the germline V gene, CDR1 is KGHDR and CDR2 is SFDVKD. CDR3 region: CATSEMTGSYNEQFF. As DNA, the CDR3 is TGTGCCACCAGTGAGATGACAGGTTCCTACAATGAGCAGTTCTTC.

A few counts support this clonotype. The rearrangement links TRBV5-1 to TRBJ2-7; D unclear. The CDR3 is made up of 14 amino acids. Germline loops: CDR1 SGHRS, CDR2 YFSETQ. V lost 4 bases, J lost 2 bases, and 13 bases lay in between. The CDR3 sequence: CASSPAEPTYEQYF. The CDR3 region has the DNA TGCGCCAGCAGCCCCGCGGAGCCTACCTACGAGCAGTACTTC.

This clonotype was seen ten or more times. V gene TRBV7-9 combines with J gene TRBJ2-3, with D tentatively TRBD2 (6 bases). The V gene's germline CDR1 is SEHNR and CDR2 FQNEAQ (reference sequence). The CDR3 is 14 amino acids. V lost 3 bases and J 2 bases, leaving 9 bases between the germline ends. In DNA form, the CDR3 reads TGTGCCAGCAGCTTTCGGGAGCCCACAGATACGCAGTATTTT. It is translated as CASSFREPTDTQYF.

This clonotype was seen many times. This chain joins TRBV20-1 and TRBJ2-5; a weak D match, TRBD1 (6 bases). Trimming took off 7 bases at V and 4 bases at J, with 13 bases between the two ends. The CDR3 loop spans 12 amino acids. Per germline, CDR1 DFQATT and CDR2 SNEGSKA (reference sequence). The CDR3 DNA reads as TGCAGTGTCAGGGGTGGGGGAGAGACCCAGTACTTC. This codes for CSVRGGGETQYF.

This clonotype showed up just a few times. A much larger clone lies a single base off, so this may be a read error. CDR3 in amino acids: CASSPREQGYGDTF. The CDR3 DNA follows: TGTGCCAGCAGCCCAAGGGAACAGGGTTATGGCGACACCTTC. The chain uses TRBV7-8 and TRBJ1-2, with D perhaps matching TRBD1 (6 bases). The germline gives CDR1 SGHVS, CDR2 FQNEAQ. The CDR3 has 14 residues.

This clonotype has at least ten counts. The chain joins TRBV5-1 to TRBJ2-7, with a tentative D call TRBD1 (6 bases). Germline V gives CDR1 SGHRS, CDR2 YFSETQ. The V end lost 0 bases, the J end lost 2 bases, and 12 bases lay between the germline ends. The CDR3 is 15 residues long. The CDR3 sequence is CASSLVAGDPYEQYF. The CDR3 nucleotides read TGCGCCAGCAGCTTGGTTGCAGGGGACCCCTACGAGCAGTACTTC.

This clonotype has at least ten counts. The chain employs TRBV12-3 or TRBV12-4 and TRBJ2-1, with 8 nucleotides matching TRBD2. Losses at the gene ends were 2 bases for V and 9 bases for J; bases not matched to a gene: 6. The CDR3 is 14 residues long. In DNA, the CDR3 is TGTGCCAGCAGTTTACCCCGGGGGGGCAGTGAGCAGTTCTTC. Translated: CASSLPRGGSEQFF.

The sample holds many counts of this clonotype. Germline is not matched at one junction end, which may reflect a read error. V usage is TRBV7-7 and J usage is TRBJ2-5, with D possibly matching TRBD1 (6 bases). This CDR3 spans 14 amino acids. Germline V CDR1 and CDR2: SSHAT, FNYEAQ (reference sequence). CDR3 region: CASSPSGAGETQYF. The CDR3 region has the DNA TGTGCTAGCAGCCCATCAGGGGCTGGGGAGACCCAGTACTTC. Full variable domain (rest looked up from reference TRBV7-7 and TRBJ2-5): GAGVSQSPRYKVTKRGQDVTLRCDPISSHATLYWYQQALGQGPEFLTYFNYEAQPDKSGLPSDRFSAERPEGSISTLTIQRTEQRDSAMYRCASSPSGAGETQYFGPGTRLLVL.

This clonotype was seen ten or more times. The chain combines TRBV6-2 or TRBV6-3 with TRBJ2-2; D is ambiguous. Trimming removed 4 bases from V and 4 bases from J, with 7 bases in between. The CDR3 sequence is 13 residues long. Germline V CDR1 and CDR2: MNHEY, SVGEGT. CDR3 protein: CASSWAVTGELFF. The CDR3 coding sequence is TGTGCCAGCAGTTGGGCAGTCACCGGGGAGCTGTTTTTT.

In this sample, this clonotype turned up a few times. The V gene is TRBV24-1, the J gene TRBJ2-1, with TRBD1 identical over 10 bases. Germline-derived CDR1 and CDR2 are KGHDR and SFDVKD. CDR3 length: 16 amino acids. J was trimmed by 6 bases and V by 0 bases; bases with no gene match: 4. The CDR3 region is CATSDLAGTGVNEQFF. DNA for the CDR3: TGTGCCACCAGTGATTTGGCCGGGACAGGGGTCAATGAGCAGTTCTTC.

The V gene is TRBV18, the J gene TRBJ2-7; no clear D gene. V lost 3 bases and J 8 bases, leaving 23 bases between the germline ends. Germline-derived CDR1 and CDR2 are KGHSH and LQKENI. This CDR3 spans 16 amino acids. CDR3 amino acids: CASSPEQTSRELKQYF. The CDR3 nucleotides are TGTGCCAGCTCACCGGAACAGACCAGTAGAGAGTTGAAGCAGTACTTC. Looking up the rest from reference TRBV18 and TRBJ2-7 gives the full variable domain: NAGVMQNPRHLVRRRGQEARLRCSPMKGHSHVYWYRQLPEEGLKFMVYLQKENIIDESGMPKERFSAEFPKEGPSILRIQQVVRGDSAAYFCASSPEQTSRELKQYFGPGTRLTVT.

This clonotype has more than one count but fewer than ten. This rearrangement joins TRBV19 to TRBJ2-5, with 8 bases fitting TRBD1. CDR1 is LNHDA and CDR2 is SQIVND in the germline V gene (reference sequence). J gave up 5 bases and V 5 bases, and 4 bases lay outside the gene matches. The CDR3 is 13 amino acids. The CDR3 sequence is CASSPDREETQYF. The CDR3 region has the DNA TGTGCCAGTAGTCCGGACAGGGAGGAGACCCAGTACTTC.

This clonotype was observed many times. The CDR3 region is CASSLPNRGNTEAFF. In DNA, the CDR3 is TGTGCCAGCAGTTTACCCAACAGGGGGAACACTGAAGCTTTCTTT. The chain joins TRBV28 to TRBJ1-1; TRBD1 aligns across 7 bases. Losses at the gene ends were 2 bases for V and 1 base for J; bases not matched to a gene: 4. Germline CDR1 and CDR2: MDHEN and SYDVKM. This CDR3 contains 15 residues.

The sample holds many counts of this clonotype. V gene TRBV12-3 or TRBV12-4 combines with J gene TRBJ2-1; TRBD2 matches at 9 bases. After removal of 6 bases from V and 4 bases from J, the junction contained 7 bases not matched to a gene. The CDR3 is made up of 15 amino acids. The DNA for the CDR3 is TGTGCCAGCAGCTCTAGCGGGGATTCGTACAATGAGCAGTTCTTC. It is translated as CASSSSGDSYNEQFF.

This clonotype occurred a few times. The chain employs TRBV7-3 and TRBJ2-3; a weak D match, TRBD2 (7 bases). The germline V gene encodes CDR1 SGHTA and CDR2 FQGTGA. V lost 2 bases and J 2 bases, leaving 11 bases between the germline ends. This CDR3 spans 15 amino acids. The CDR3 DNA reads as TGTGCCAGCAGCTTAGCGGGGGCCCTCACAGATACGCAGTATTTT. Encoded protein: CASSLAGALTDTQYF.

Many counts were recorded for this clonotype. The chain is built from TRBV6-1 and TRBJ2-2; D unclear. The length of the CDR3 is 14 residues. Trimming stripped 6 bases from V and 2 bases from J, with 10 bases between. Germline V gives CDR1 MNHNS, CDR2 SASEGT. The CDR3 spells CASRGLINTGELFF. CDR3 coding DNA: TGTGCCAGCAGAGGGCTGATAAACACCGGGGAGCTGTTTTTT.

In its sample, this clonotype was seen a few times. The rearrangement joins TRBV27 to TRBJ2-3, with D possibly matching TRBD1 (5 bases). Germline assignment: CDR1 MNHEY and CDR2 SMNVEV (reference sequence). The CDR3 has 14 residues. The V gene lost 0 bases and the J gene lost 9 bases, with 13 bases spanning the gap. DNA of the CDR3: TGTGCCAGCAGTTTATCGAGTTGGGGCAGCACGCAGTATTTT. It translates to CASSLSSWGSTQYF.

This clonotype was counted at least ten times. The V call is TRBV20-1, the J call TRBJ2-1, with TRBD2 matching over 10 bases. CDR3 length: 18 amino acids. Germline V gene lookup returns CDR1 DFQATT and CDR2 SNEGSKA (reference sequence). J lost 7 bases, V lost 1 base, and 16 bases had no gene match. CDR3 region: CSARGSSGGPRSSNEQFF. DNA for the CDR3: TGCAGTGCTAGAGGGTCTAGCGGGGGTCCCCGTTCCAGTAATGAGCAGTTCTTC.